This TCR beta chain was recovered during a study of T cell responses to AZD1222 COVID-19 vaccine. The study, taken as a whole, reports: Mapped onto spike, vaccine-associated CD4 TCRs spanned it and were dominant at 160-218 and 743-854. Researchers took repertoire samples only after the peak T cell response had come. Recipients of AZD1222 seropositive at baseline numbered only five or six. It should be noted that donors were predominantly white British and more often female, and clonal diversity was possibly underestimated.

The data were produced by immunoSEQ multiplex PCR, yet TCRdb's version contains in-frame clones alone and is incomplete. The sample includes about 140,000 clones, over 90% of them seen just once. Remarks on this clone: The antigen is not known.

Germline V gene lookup returns CDR1 MDHEN and CDR2 SYDVKM. V was pared by 6 bases and J by 4 bases, with 16 bases of the junction left unmatched. The CDR3 spans 17 residues. The TCR originated in an adult in good health. The sequencing here drew on peripheral blood, taken on day 0 of MenACWY control vaccination. The genes are TRBV28 and TRBJ1-2; 8 bases match TRBD1. The CDR3 coding sequence is TGTGCCAGCAGCCACCCCCGCCTCAGGGGGCAAGGCTATGGCTACACCTTC. Its translation: CASSHPRLRGQGYGYTF.